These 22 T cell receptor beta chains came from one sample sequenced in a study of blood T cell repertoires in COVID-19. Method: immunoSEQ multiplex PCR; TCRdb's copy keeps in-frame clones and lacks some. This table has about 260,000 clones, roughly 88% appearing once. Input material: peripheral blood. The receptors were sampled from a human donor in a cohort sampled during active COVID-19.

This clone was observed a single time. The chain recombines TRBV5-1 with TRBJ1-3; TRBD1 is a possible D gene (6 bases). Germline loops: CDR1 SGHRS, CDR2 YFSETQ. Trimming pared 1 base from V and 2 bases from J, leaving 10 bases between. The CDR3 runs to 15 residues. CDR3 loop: CASSLNRGTGNTIYF. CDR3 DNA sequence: TGCGCCAGCAGCTTGAATAGGGGGACTGGAAACACCATATATTTT.

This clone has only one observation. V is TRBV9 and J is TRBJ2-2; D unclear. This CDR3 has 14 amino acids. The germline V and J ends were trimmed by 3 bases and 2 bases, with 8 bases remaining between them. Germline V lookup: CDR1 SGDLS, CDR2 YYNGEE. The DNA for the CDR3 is TGTGCCAGCAGCGCTACTATTAACACCGGGGAGCTGTTTTTT. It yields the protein CASSATINTGELFF.

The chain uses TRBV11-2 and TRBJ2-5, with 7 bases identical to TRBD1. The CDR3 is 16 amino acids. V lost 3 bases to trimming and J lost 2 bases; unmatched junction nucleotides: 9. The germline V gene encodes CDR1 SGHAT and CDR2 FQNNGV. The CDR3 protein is CASSFQPHRGQETQYF. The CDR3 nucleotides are TGTGCCAGCAGCTTTCAACCCCACAGGGGTCAAGAGACCCAGTACTTC.

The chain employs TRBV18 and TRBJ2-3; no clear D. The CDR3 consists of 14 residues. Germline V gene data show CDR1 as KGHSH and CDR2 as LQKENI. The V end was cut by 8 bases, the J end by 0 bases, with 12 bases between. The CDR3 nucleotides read TGTGCCAGCCTTCCCGGCAGGAGCACAGATACGCAGTATTTT. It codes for CASLPGRSTDTQYF.

The CDR3 here is CASSGFRGGTEAFF. DNA of the CDR3: TGTGCCAGCAGCGGCTTCAGGGGTGGCACTGAAGCTTTCTTT. This rearrangement joins TRBV9 to TRBJ1-1, with TRBD1 as a possible D gene (6 bases). The V end was cut by 3 bases, the J end by 4 bases, with 13 bases between. The length of the CDR3 is 14 residues. Germline V lookup: CDR1 SGDLS, CDR2 YYNGEE.

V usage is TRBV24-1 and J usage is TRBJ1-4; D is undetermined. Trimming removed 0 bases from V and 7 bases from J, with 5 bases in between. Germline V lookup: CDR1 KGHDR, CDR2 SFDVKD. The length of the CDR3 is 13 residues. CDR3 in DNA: TGTGCCACCAGTGATTTGCTCTCTGAAAAACTGTTTTTT. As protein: CATSDLLSEKLFF.

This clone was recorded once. The chain's CDR3 is CASSQDLLSGAAYEQYF. The CDR3 DNA reads TGCGCCAGCAGCCAAGATCTTTTGTCAGGGGCGGCCTACGAGCAGTACTTC. The rearrangement uses TRBV4-3 and TRBJ2-7; TRBD1 might be the D (6 bases). The CDR3 has 17 residues. V was clipped by 0 bases and J by 2 bases, with 17 bases between them. Germline assignment: CDR1 LGHNA and CDR2 YSLEER.

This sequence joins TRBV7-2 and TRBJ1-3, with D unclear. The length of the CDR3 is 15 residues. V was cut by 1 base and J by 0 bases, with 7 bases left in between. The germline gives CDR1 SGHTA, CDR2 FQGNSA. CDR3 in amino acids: CASSLGRHSGNTIYF. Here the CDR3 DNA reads TGTGCCAGCAGCTTAGGACGACACTCTGGAAACACCATATATTTT.

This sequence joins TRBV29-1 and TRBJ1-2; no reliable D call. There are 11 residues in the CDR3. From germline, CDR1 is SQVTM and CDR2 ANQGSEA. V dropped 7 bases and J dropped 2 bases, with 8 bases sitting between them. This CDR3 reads CSGASNYGYTF. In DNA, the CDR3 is TGCAGCGGTGCGTCGAACTATGGCTACACCTTC.

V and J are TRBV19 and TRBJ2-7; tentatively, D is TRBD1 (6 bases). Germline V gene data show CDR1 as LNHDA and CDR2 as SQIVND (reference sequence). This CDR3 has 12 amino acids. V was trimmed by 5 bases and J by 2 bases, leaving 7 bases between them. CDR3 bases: TGTGCCAGTAGTTCAGGGGCCTACGAGCAGTACTTC. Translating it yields CASSSGAYEQYF.

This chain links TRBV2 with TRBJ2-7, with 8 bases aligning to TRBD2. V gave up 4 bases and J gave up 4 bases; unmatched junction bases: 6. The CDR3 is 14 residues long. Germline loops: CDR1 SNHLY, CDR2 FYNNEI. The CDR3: CASSGRLAHYEQYF. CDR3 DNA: TGTGCCAGCAGTGGGAGACTAGCGCATTACGAGCAGTACTTC.

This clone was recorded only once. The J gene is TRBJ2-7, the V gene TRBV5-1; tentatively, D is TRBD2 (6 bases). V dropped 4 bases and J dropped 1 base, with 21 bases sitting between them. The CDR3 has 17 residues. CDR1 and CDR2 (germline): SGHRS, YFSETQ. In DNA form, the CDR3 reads TGCGCCAGCAGCCCCGTTCCCGGCGGGGTGGGGTCCTACGAGCAGTACTTC. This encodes CASSPVPGGVGSYEQYF.

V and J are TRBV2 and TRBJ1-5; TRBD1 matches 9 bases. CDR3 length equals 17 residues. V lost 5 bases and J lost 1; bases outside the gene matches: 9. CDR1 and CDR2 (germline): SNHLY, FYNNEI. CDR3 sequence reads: CASSIDRGTTSNQPQHF. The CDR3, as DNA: TGTGCCAGCAGTATCGACAGGGGGACAACGAGCAATCAGCCCCAGCATTTT.

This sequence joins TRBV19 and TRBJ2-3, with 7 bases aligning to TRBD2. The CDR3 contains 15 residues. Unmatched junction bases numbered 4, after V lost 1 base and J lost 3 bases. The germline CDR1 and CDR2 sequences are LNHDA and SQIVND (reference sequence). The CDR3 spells CASSIGGGTTDTQYF. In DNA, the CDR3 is TGTGCCAGTAGTATAGGGGGGGGGACGACAGATACGCAGTATTTT.

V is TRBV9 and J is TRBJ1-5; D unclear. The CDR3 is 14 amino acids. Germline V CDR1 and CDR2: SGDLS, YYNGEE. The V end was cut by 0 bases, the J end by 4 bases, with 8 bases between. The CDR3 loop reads CASSVAGRNQPQHF. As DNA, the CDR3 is TGTGCCAGCAGCGTAGCGGGGAGGAATCAGCCCCAGCATTTT.

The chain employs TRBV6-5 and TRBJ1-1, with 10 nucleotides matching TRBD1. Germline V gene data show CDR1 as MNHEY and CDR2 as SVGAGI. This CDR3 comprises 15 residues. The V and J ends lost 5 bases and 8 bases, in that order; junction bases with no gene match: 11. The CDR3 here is CASSSRQGAGTEAFF. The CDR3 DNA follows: TGTGCCAGCAGTAGCCGACAGGGGGCCGGGACCGAAGCTTTCTTT.

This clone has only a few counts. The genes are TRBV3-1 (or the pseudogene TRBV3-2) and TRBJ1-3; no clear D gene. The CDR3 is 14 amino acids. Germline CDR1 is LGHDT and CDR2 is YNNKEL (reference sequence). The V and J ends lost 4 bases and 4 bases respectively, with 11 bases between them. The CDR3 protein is CASSPAGRGNTIYF. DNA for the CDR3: TGTGCCAGCAGCCCGGCGGGAAGGGGAAACACCATATATTTT.

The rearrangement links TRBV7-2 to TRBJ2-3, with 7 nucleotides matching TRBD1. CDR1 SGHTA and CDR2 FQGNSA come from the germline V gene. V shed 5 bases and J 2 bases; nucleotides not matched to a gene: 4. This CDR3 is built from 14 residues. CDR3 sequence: CASSLGQATDTQYF. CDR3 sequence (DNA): TGTGCCAGCAGCCTTGGACAGGCCACAGATACGCAGTATTTT.

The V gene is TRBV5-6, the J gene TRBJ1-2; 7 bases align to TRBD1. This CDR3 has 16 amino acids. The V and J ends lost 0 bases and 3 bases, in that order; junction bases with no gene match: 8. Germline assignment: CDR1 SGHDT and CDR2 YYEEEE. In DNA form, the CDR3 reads TGTGCCAGCAGCTTGGGAGTTGGGGGGACAGACTATGGCTACACCTTC. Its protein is CASSLGVGGTDYGYTF.

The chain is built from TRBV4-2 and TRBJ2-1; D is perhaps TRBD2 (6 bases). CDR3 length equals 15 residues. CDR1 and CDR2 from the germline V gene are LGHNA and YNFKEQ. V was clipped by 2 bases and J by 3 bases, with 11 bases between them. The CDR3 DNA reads TGTGCCAGCAGCCAATGGGCTAGCGACTACAATGAGCAGTTCTTC. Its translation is CASSQWASDYNEQFF.

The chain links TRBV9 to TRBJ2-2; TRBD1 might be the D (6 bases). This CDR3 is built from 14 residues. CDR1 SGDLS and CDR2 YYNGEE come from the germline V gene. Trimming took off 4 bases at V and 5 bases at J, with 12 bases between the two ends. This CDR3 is CASSPGTRTGELFF. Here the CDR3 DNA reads TGTGCCAGCAGCCCTGGGACAAGGACCGGGGAGCTGTTTTTT.

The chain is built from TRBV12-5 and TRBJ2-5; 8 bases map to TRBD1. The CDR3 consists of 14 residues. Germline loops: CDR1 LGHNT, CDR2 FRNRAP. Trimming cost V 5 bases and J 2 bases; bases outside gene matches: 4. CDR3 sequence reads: CASGLGTGQETQYF. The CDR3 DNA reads TGTGCTAGTGGTCTGGGGACAGGACAAGAGACCCAGTACTTC. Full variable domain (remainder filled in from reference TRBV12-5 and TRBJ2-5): DARVTQTPRHKVTEMGQEVTMRCQPILGHNTVFWYRQTMMQGLELLAYFRNRAPLDDSGMPKDRFSAEMPDATLATLKIQPSEPRDSAVYFCASGLGTGQETQYFGPGTRLLVL.